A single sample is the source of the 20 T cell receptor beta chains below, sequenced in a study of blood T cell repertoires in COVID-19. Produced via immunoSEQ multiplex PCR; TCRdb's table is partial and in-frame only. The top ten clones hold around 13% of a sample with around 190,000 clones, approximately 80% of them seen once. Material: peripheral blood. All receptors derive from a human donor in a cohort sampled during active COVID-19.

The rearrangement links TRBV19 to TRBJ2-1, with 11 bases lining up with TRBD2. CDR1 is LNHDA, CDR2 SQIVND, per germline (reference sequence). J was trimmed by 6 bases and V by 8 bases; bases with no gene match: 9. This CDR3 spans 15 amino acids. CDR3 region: CASQMLAGGPNEQFF. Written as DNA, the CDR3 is TGTGCCAGTCAGATGTTAGCGGGAGGGCCCAATGAGCAGTTCTTC.

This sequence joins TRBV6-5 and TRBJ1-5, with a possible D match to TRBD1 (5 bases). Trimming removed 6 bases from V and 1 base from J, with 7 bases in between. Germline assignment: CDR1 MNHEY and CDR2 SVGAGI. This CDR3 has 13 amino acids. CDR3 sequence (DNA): TGTGCCAGCAGACGACAGAGCAATCAGCCCCAGCATTTT. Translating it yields CASRRQSNQPQHF.

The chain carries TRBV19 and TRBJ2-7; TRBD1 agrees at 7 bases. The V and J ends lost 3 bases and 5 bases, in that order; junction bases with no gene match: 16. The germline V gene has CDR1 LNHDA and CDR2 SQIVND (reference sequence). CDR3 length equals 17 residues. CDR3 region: CASSIPRDRVNLHEQYF. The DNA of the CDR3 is TGTGCCAGTAGTATTCCGCGAGACAGGGTTAACCTGCACGAGCAGTACTTC.

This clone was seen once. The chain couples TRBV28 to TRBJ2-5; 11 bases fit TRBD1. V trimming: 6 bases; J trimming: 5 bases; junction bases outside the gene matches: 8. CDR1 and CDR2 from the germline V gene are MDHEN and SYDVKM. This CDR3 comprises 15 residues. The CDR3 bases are TGTGCCAGCAGCACGGACAGGGGGCCCTGGGAGACCCAGTACTTC. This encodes CASSTDRGPWETQYF.

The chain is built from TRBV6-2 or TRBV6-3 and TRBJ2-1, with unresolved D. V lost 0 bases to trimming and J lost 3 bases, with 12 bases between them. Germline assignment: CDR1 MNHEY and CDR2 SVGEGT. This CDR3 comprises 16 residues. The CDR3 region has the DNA TGTGCCAGCAGTTACTCTGGCATGGTTTTCTACAATGAGCAGTTCTTC. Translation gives CASSYSGMVFYNEQFF.

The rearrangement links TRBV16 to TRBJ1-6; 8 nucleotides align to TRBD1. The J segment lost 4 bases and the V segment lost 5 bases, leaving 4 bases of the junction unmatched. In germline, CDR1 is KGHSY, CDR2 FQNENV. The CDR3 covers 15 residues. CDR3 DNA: TGTGCCAGCAGCGAGTACAGGGGGTATAATTCACCCCTCCACTTT. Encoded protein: CASSEYRGYNSPLHF.

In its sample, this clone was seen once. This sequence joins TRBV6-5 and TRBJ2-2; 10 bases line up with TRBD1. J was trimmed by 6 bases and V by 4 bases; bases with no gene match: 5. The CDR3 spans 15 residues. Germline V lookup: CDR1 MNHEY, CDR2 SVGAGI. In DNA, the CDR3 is TGTGCCAGCAGTTCCCGACAGGGGGCCTCCGGGGAGCTGTTTTTT. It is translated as CASSSRQGASGELFF.

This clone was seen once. CDR3 DNA: TGTGCCAGCAGCTTAGTTATCTCCTACGAGCAGTACTTC. Its protein product is CASSLVISYEQYF. The chain has TRBV7-2 and TRBJ2-7, with D unresolved. The germline CDR1 and CDR2 sequences are SGHTA and FQGNSA. Trimming left V 1 base short and J 0 bases short, with 4 bases between. The CDR3 contains 13 residues.

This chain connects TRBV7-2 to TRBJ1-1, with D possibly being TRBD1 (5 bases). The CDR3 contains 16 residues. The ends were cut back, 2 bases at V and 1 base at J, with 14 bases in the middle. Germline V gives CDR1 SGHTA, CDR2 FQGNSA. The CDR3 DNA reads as TGTGCCAGCAGCTTATTGGTAGGGCAGGGGAACACTGAAGCTTTCTTT. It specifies CASSLLVGQGNTEAFF.

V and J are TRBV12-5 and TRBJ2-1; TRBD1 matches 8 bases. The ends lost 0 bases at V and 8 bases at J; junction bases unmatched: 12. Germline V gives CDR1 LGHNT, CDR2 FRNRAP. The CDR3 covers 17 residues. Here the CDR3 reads CASGLVRTGGFRDEQFF. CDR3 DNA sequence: TGTGCTAGTGGTTTGGTAAGAACAGGGGGTTTTAGGGATGAGCAGTTCTTC.

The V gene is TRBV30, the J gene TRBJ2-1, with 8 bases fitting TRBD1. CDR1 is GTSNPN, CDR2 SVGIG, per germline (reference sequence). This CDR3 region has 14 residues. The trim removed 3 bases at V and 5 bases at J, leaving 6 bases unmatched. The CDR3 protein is CAWSPSDRDNEQFF. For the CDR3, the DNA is TGTGCCTGGAGCCCCTCGGACAGGGACAATGAGCAGTTCTTC.

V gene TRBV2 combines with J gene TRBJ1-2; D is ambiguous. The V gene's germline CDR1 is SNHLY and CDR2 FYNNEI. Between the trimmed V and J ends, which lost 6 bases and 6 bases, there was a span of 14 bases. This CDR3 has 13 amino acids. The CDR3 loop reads CASRDSISDGYTF. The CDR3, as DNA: TGTGCCAGCAGAGATAGCATTTCGGATGGCTACACCTTC.

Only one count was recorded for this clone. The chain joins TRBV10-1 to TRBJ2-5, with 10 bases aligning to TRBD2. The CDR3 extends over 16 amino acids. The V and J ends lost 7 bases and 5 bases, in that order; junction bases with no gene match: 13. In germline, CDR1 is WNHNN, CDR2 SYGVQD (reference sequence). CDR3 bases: TGCGCCAGCAAGCTAGCGGGAGTTCTCCGAGGCGAGACCCAGTACTTC. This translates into CASKLAGVLRGETQYF.

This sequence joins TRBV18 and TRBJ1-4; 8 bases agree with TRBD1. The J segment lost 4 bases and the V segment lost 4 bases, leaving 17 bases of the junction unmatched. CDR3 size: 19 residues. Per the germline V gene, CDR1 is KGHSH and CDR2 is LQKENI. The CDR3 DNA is TGTGCCAGCTCACACGGACAGGGACTCCCTCCGCACGGTAATGAAAAACTGTTTTTT. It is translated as CASSHGQGLPPHGNEKLFF.

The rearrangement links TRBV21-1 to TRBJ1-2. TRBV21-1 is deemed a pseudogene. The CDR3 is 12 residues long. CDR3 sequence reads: CARPGLNYGYTF. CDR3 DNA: TGTGCCAGACCGGGATTAAACTATGGCTACACCTTC.

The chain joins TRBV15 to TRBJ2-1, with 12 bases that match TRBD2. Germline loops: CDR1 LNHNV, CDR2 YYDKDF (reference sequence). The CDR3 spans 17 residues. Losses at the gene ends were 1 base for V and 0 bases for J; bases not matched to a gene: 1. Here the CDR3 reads CATSRGLAGDSYNEQFF. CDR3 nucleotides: TGTGCCACCAGCAGAGGACTAGCGGGGGACTCCTACAATGAGCAGTTCTTC.

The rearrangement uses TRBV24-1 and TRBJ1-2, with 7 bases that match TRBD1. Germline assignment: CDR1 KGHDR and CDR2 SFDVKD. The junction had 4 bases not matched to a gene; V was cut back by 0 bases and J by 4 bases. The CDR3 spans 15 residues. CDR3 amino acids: CATSDLKGGVYGYTF. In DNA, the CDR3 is TGTGCCACCAGTGATTTGAAAGGGGGCGTCTATGGCTACACCTTC.

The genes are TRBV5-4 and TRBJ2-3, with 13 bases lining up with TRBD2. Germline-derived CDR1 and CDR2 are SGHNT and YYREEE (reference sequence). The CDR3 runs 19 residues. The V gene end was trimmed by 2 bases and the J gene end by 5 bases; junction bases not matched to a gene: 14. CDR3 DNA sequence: TGTGCCAGCAGCTTATTGTTACCCCAACTAGCGGGAGGGTTAGATACGCAGTATTTT. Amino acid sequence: CASSLLLPQLAGGLDTQYF.

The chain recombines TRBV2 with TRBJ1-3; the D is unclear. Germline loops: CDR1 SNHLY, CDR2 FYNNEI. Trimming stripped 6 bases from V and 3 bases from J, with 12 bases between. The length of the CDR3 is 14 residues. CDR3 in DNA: TGTGCCAGCAGACGCGCCGCCGATGGAAACACCATATATTTT. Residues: CASRRAADGNTIYF.

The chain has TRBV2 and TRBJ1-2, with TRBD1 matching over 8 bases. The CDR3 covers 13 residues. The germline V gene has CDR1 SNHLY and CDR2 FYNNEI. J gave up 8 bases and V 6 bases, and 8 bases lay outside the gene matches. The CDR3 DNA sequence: TGTGCCAGCAGCGGACAGGGAAGTTGGGGCTACACCTTC. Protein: CASSGQGSWGYTF.